The 18 T cell receptor beta chains in this list originate from one sample, sequenced in a study of cytomegalovirus exposure and HLA in healthy donors. The PCR used 60 Vbeta and 13 Jbeta primers. Using immunoSEQ multiplex PCR, the repertoire was profiled, and TCRdb retains in-frame clones only, with some absent. Altogether about 120,000 clones are present, 70% to 80% being singletons, with the ten largest covering roughly 3.1%. Sequences were obtained from PBMCs. The receptors derive from a man aged 30-40 years in good health and CMV-seronegative.

V usage is TRBV30 and J usage is TRBJ1-4; 8 positions agree with TRBD1. This CDR3 region has 13 residues. Germline CDR1 is GTSNPN and CDR2 is SVGIG (reference sequence). V gave up 5 bases and J gave up 5 bases; unmatched junction bases: 4. The CDR3 DNA follows: TGTGCCTGGGCGGGACAGGAAAATGAAAAACTGTTTTTT. Translation: CAWAGQENEKLFF. The full variable domain, completed using reference TRBV30 and TRBJ1-4, is SQTIHQWPATLVQPVGSPLSLECTVEGTSNPNLYWYRQAAGRGLQLLFYSVGIGQISSEVPQNLSASRPQDRQFILSSKKLLLSDSGFYLCAWAGQENEKLFFGSGTQLSVL.

The rearrangement joins TRBV6-5 to TRBJ1-4; D is uncertain. The germline gives CDR1 MNHEY, CDR2 SVGAGI. The germline V and J ends were trimmed by 4 bases and 6 bases, with 15 bases remaining between them. The CDR3 runs 15 residues. The CDR3 DNA is TGTGCCAGCAGTTTGTGGGGAGAGCGAGATGAAAAACTGTTTTTT. Protein product: CASSLWGERDEKLFF.

The V call is TRBV5-1, the J call TRBJ1-1; 9 positions match TRBD1. The CDR3 runs to 13 residues. Germline assignment: CDR1 SGHRS and CDR2 YFSETQ. V lost 0 bases and J lost 11; bases outside the gene matches: 5. For the CDR3, the DNA is TGCGCCAGCAGCTTGGGGGGGACAGGGAAGGCTTTCTTT. Translating gives CASSLGGTGKAFF.

The J gene is TRBJ2-2, the V gene TRBV19; 10 bases match TRBD2. CDR1 and CDR2 from the germline V gene are LNHDA and SQIVND (reference sequence). This CDR3 has 17 residues. J gave up 4 bases and V 6 bases, and 11 bases lay outside the gene matches. CDR3 sequence reads: CASRWGPLAGSTGELFF. The CDR3 coding sequence is TGTGCCAGTAGATGGGGGCCACTAGCGGGGAGCACCGGGGAGCTGTTTTTT.

This chain connects TRBV2 to TRBJ2-5; possible D gene TRBD2, 6 bases. Trimming stripped 10 bases from V and 4 bases from J, with 16 bases between. Germline values: CDR1 SNHLY, CDR2 FYNNEI. The CDR3 is 13 amino acids. The CDR3 DNA follows: TGTGCCAACGGGGCGGGGCGGCTAGAGACCCAGTACTTC. Its protein product is CANGAGRLETQYF.

The table lists this clone with a few counts. The CDR3 loop reads CASSTPRTGGGYEQYF. The CDR3 region has the DNA TGTGCCAGTAGTACCCCCAGGACAGGGGGTGGTTACGAGCAGTACTTC. The V gene is TRBV19, the J gene TRBJ2-5; 10 nucleotides match TRBD1. The DNA end is a closer match to TRBJ2-7, so the J assignment may be wrong. CDR1 and CDR2 from the germline V gene are LNHDA and SQIVND (reference sequence). This CDR3 has 16 amino acids.

The chain links TRBV27 to TRBJ1-2; TRBD1 aligns across 7 bases. The germline V gene has CDR1 MNHEY and CDR2 SMNVEV (reference sequence). CDR3 length: 15 amino acids. The J segment lost 4 bases and the V segment lost 2 bases, leaving 7 bases of the junction unmatched. CDR3 nucleotides: TGTGCCAGCAGTTTAGCCCAGGGACAGATCTATGGCTACACCTTC. Translating gives CASSLAQGQIYGYTF.

The V gene is TRBV15, the J gene TRBJ1-1; 9 bases line up with TRBD1. Trimming at V came to 4 bases and at J to 7 bases, leaving 10 bases not matched to a gene. Germline V gene lookup returns CDR1 LNHNV and CDR2 YYDKDF (reference sequence). CDR3 length: 15 residues. CDR3: CATSKDRGVTGEAFF. DNA for the CDR3: TGTGCCACCAGCAAAGACAGGGGGGTAACGGGTGAAGCTTTCTTT.

Here the CDR3 DNA reads TGCGCCAGCAGCTTGGCGGCAGGCCCTGAAGCTTTCTTT. It yields the protein CASSLAAGPEAFF. The chain links TRBV5-1 to TRBJ1-1; D gene uncertain. Germline V gene sequence: CDR1 SGHRS, CDR2 YFSETQ. The V end lost 0 bases, the J end lost 6 bases, and 9 bases lay between the germline ends. This CDR3 spans 13 amino acids.

The V call is TRBV19, the J call TRBJ2-1; 8 bases fit TRBD2. V shed 4 bases, J shed 4 bases, and the junction held 0 bases outside the gene matches. The CDR3 loop spans 13 amino acids. Germline V gene sequence: CDR1 LNHDA, CDR2 SQIVND (reference sequence). CDR3 in amino acids: CASSSGRYNEQFF. The CDR3 DNA sequence: TGTGCCAGTAGTAGCGGGAGGTACAATGAGCAGTTCTTC.

This chain connects TRBV27 to TRBJ2-5; D is perhaps TRBD2 (7 bases). The CDR3 has 15 amino acids. V lost 2 bases and J lost 1, with 11 bases in between. In germline, CDR1 is MNHEY, CDR2 SMNVEV (reference sequence). The CDR3 region is CASSLRGAPQETQYF. For the CDR3, the DNA is TGTGCCAGCAGTTTACGGGGGGCGCCCCAAGAGACCCAGTACTTC.

The J gene is TRBJ2-5, the V gene TRBV10-1; perhaps TRBD1 as D (5 bases). The germline gives CDR1 WNHNN, CDR2 SYGVQD (reference sequence). The V and J ends lost 2 bases and 5 bases respectively, with 9 bases between them. The CDR3 has 13 amino acids. The CDR3 bases are TGCGCCAGCAGTGAGGCAGGGCGGGAGACCCAGTACTTC. Its translation is CASSEAGRETQYF.

This chain links TRBV7-2 with TRBJ1-5; 10 positions agree with TRBD1. The J segment lost 5 bases and the V segment lost 5 bases, leaving 3 bases of the junction unmatched. Germline V lookup: CDR1 SGHTA, CDR2 FQGNSA. This CDR3 contains 14 residues. The CDR3, as DNA: TGTGCCAGCAGCGACAGGGGGCTTCATCAGCCCCAGCATTTT. Its protein product is CASSDRGLHQPQHF.

V is TRBV28 and J is TRBJ1-5; 9 positions agree with TRBD1. The V gene end was trimmed by 5 bases and the J gene end by 6 bases; junction bases not matched to a gene: 5. This CDR3 comprises 14 residues. CDR1 is MDHEN and CDR2 is SYDVKM in the germline V gene. The CDR3 nucleotides read TGTGCCAGCAGTGCAGGGACAGGGTTTCAGCCCCAGCATTTT. This translates into CASSAGTGFQPQHF. Combining the CDR3 with reference TRBV28 and TRBJ1-5 gives the whole variable domain DVKVTQSSRYLVKRTGEKVFLECVQDMDHENMFWYRQDPGLGLRLIYFSYDVKMKEKGDIPEGYSVSREKKERFSLILESASTNQTSMYLCASSAGTGFQPQHFGDGTRLSIL.

This chain connects TRBV4-1 to TRBJ1-1; D is unresolved. Germline CDR1 MGHRA, CDR2 YSYEKL. V was clipped by 4 bases and J by 4 bases, with 10 bases between them. This CDR3 spans 13 amino acids. DNA of the CDR3: TGCGCCAGCAGCCCCCTACCATCCACTGAAGCTTTCTTT. This encodes CASSPLPSTEAFF.

This chain connects TRBV4-2 to TRBJ2-3, with D possibly matching TRBD2 (6 bases). Germline CDR1 is LGHNA and CDR2 is YNFKEQ. This CDR3 is 17 amino acids long. V lost 0 bases and J 4 bases, leaving 17 bases between the germline ends. CDR3 sequence reads: CASSQDGPQGGADTQYF. In nucleotides, the CDR3 is TGTGCCAGCAGCCAAGACGGGCCTCAGGGAGGAGCAGATACGCAGTATTTT.

This chain links TRBV11-3 with TRBJ1-1; no reliable D call. Germline CDR1 SGHNT, CDR2 YENEEA. The length of the CDR3 is 12 residues. The V and J ends lost 5 bases and 0 bases respectively, with 4 bases between them. CDR3 in amino acids: CASSRMNTEAFF. The CDR3 bases are TGTGCCAGCAGCCGTATGAACACTGAAGCTTTCTTT.

The V and J genes are TRBV19 and TRBJ1-2; D is unresolved. Germline lookup yields CDR1 LNHDA and CDR2 SQIVND (reference sequence). The CDR3 loop spans 13 amino acids. Trimming removed 1 base at V and 1 base at J, with 4 bases between. The CDR3 DNA reads TGTGCCAGTAGTATAGGCAGTAACTATGGCTACACCTTC. The encoded protein is CASSIGSNYGYTF. Together with reference TRBV19 and TRBJ1-2, the CDR3 gives the full variable domain: DGGITQSPKYLFRKEGQNVTLSCEQNLNHDAMYWYRQDPGQGLRLIYYSQIVNDFQKGDIAEGYSVSREKKESFPLTVTSAQKNPTAFYLCASSIGSNYGYTFGSGTRLTVV.